The 25 T cell receptor beta chains in this list originate from one sample, sequenced in a study of siplizumab effects on memory and regulatory T cells. Measured with immunoSEQ multiplex PCR; TCRdb has only the in-frame clones, and not every one. The top ten hold 17% of the sample, which has about 50,000 clones, about 93% seen once. Sequenced sample: CD8+ T cells sorted from blood. These receptors originate from a human donor in good health.

The gene calls are TRBV5-6 and TRBJ2-7, with unresolved D. V was clipped by 0 bases and J by 5 bases, with 3 bases between them. In germline, CDR1 is SGHDT, CDR2 YYEEEE. The CDR3 consists of 11 residues. The CDR3 nucleotides read TGTGCCAGCAGCTTGGCCGACGAGCAGTACTTC. It specifies CASSLADEQYF. Full variable domain (remainder filled in from reference TRBV5-6 and TRBJ2-7): DAGVTQSPTHLIKTRGQQVTLRCSPKSGHDTVSWYQQALGQGPQFIFQYYEEEERQRGNFPDRFSGHQFPNYSSELNVNALLLGDSALYLCASSLADEQYFGPGTRLTVT.

By proportion, this clone is medium-sized. The V gene is TRBV6-4, the J gene TRBJ2-3; D remains unclear. The V gene's germline CDR1 is MRHNA and CDR2 SNTAGT. The CDR3 spans 15 residues. Trimming removed 3 bases at V and 3 bases at J, with 13 bases between. The CDR3 sequence: CASSESESRTDTQYF. The CDR3 region has the DNA TGTGCCAGCAGTGAAAGCGAGTCGAGAACAGATACGCAGTATTTT.

The chain links TRBV28 to TRBJ2-5; 7 positions match TRBD2. The DNA end lines up better with TRBJ2-7; the J call may be wrong. The CDR3 covers 15 residues. The germline CDR1 and CDR2 sequences are MDHEN and SYDVKM. The CDR3 here is CASSFRGGGNYEQYF. In DNA, the CDR3 is TGTGCCAGCAGTTTTAGGGGCGGGGGAAACTACGAGCAGTACTTC.

The genes are TRBV28 and TRBJ1-1, with 7 bases identical to TRBD1. The CDR3 consists of 14 residues. Germline V gene sequence: CDR1 MDHEN, CDR2 SYDVKM. The V segment lost 1 base and the J segment 5 bases; nucleotides outside the gene matches: 4. As DNA, the CDR3 is TGTGCCAGCAGTTTATTACAGGGGCGTACTGAAGCTTTCTTT. Its protein is CASSLLQGRTEAFF.

This chain joins TRBV5-1 and TRBJ2-7, with a tentative D call TRBD2 (6 bases). The V and J ends lost 5 bases and 2 bases respectively, with 17 bases between them. This CDR3 contains 15 residues. Germline CDR1 and CDR2: SGHRS and YFSETQ. CDR3 nucleotide sequence: TGCGCCAGCAGACCTCCGCGGGGTCAACCCTACGAGCAGTACTTC. Amino acids: CASRPPRGQPYEQYF.

V gene TRBV19 combines with J gene TRBJ2-2; perhaps TRBD1 as D (5 bases). Germline V lookup: CDR1 LNHDA, CDR2 SQIVND (reference sequence). This CDR3 is built from 15 residues. Trimming removed 3 bases from V and 7 bases from J, with 15 bases in between. CDR3 sequence (DNA): TGTGCCAGTAGTATCCCAGCAGGGTGGAACGGGGAGCTGTTTTTT. Its translation is CASSIPAGWNGELFF.

This sequence joins TRBV7-9 and TRBJ1-1, with D possibly being TRBD1 (6 bases). The germline CDR1 and CDR2 sequences are SEHNR and FQNEAQ (reference sequence). The CDR3 contains 13 residues. V was shortened by 2 bases and J by 4 bases, with 8 bases between the two germline ends. CDR3 amino acids: CASSLPGATEAFF. CDR3 DNA: TGTGCCAGCAGCTTACCGGGGGCCACTGAAGCTTTCTTT.

This chain joins TRBV6-5 and TRBJ2-7; D may be TRBD1 or TRBD2 (5 bases each). The V gene's germline CDR1 is MNHEY and CDR2 SVGAGI. Between the trimmed V and J ends, which lost 4 bases and 2 bases, there was a span of 12 bases. The CDR3 runs 14 residues. The CDR3 loop reads CASSFGTPPYEQYF. CDR3 in DNA: TGTGCCAGCAGTTTCGGGACCCCCCCCTACGAGCAGTACTTC.

This rearrangement joins TRBV27 to TRBJ2-1; TRBD1 aligns across 8 bases. The CDR3 is 15 residues long. Per germline, CDR1 MNHEY and CDR2 SMNVEV (reference sequence). Unmatched junction bases numbered 7, after V lost 2 bases and J lost 7 bases. CDR3 region: CASSLEGYRGNEQFF. The CDR3 DNA reads TGTGCCAGCAGTTTAGAGGGGTACAGGGGGAATGAGCAGTTCTTC.

The CDR3 bases are TGTGCCAGCAATTCTCGGGCGATGAACACTGAAGCTTTCTTT. It codes for CASNSRAMNTEAFF. The chain combines TRBV27 with TRBJ1-1; D unclear. V was shortened by 7 bases and J by 0 bases, with 12 bases between the two germline ends. Germline V gives CDR1 MNHEY, CDR2 SMNVEV (reference sequence). The CDR3 is made up of 14 amino acids.

This clone occurred once. This chain joins TRBV14 and TRBJ2-7; the D gene is possibly TRBD2 (6 bases). The CDR3 is made up of 17 amino acids. Germline values: CDR1 SGHDN, CDR2 FVKESK. Trimming cost V 3 bases and J 2 bases, with 20 bases left between them. Here the CDR3 DNA reads TGTGCCAGCAGCCAGAACGGAATCTGGGGAGGAACCTACGAGCAGTACTTC. Encoded protein: CASSQNGIWGGTYEQYF.

This clone was seen just once. V is TRBV10-1 and J is TRBJ2-2; possibly TRBD1 or TRBD2 for D (5 bases each). Germline V gene lookup returns CDR1 WNHNN and CDR2 SYGVQD (reference sequence). This CDR3 has 14 amino acids. Trimming took 0 bases from V and 3 from J, leaving 5 bases between them. The CDR3 nucleotides are TGCGCCAGCAGTGAGTCGGGGGACACCGGGGAGCTGTTTTTT. Protein: CASSESGDTGELFF.

The rearrangement links TRBV13 to TRBJ2-1; 7 bases are shared with TRBD1. Trimming at V came to 5 bases and at J to 3 bases, leaving 7 bases not matched to a gene. The germline V gene encodes CDR1 PRHDT and CDR2 FYEKMQ (reference sequence). This CDR3 is 15 amino acids long. In DNA form, the CDR3 reads TGTGCCAGCAGCCTCGGACAGGCCAGCTACAATGAGCAGTTCTTC. This gives the protein CASSLGQASYNEQFF.

Only one count was recorded for this clone. The chain joins TRBV13 to TRBJ1-1; TRBD1 might be the D (5 bases). The CDR3 consists of 18 residues. In germline, CDR1 is PRHDT, CDR2 FYEKMQ (reference sequence). Trimming cost V 8 bases and J 2 bases, with 27 bases left between them. The CDR3 bases are TGTGCCAGCGGGACTTTTACGGGCCTCCGGGTATCTAACACTGAAGCTTTCTTT. Protein sequence: CASGTFTGLRVSNTEAFF.

With respect to this clone: This sample also contains other DNA sequences that code for the same CDR3. The CDR3 loop reads CASSPRPPEGSYEQYF. The CDR3 DNA is TGCGCCAGCAGCCCGCGACCGCCTGAGGGCTCCTACGAGCAGTACTTC. The chain is built from TRBV4-1 and TRBJ2-7; TRBD2 is a possible D gene (5 bases). The CDR3 loop spans 16 amino acids. Germline CDR1 and CDR2: MGHRA and YSYEKL. The V and J ends lost 4 bases and 0 bases respectively, with 16 bases between them.

The V call is TRBV19, the J call TRBJ2-1, with D perhaps matching TRBD1 or TRBD2 (5 bases each). Trimming pared 5 bases from V and 2 bases from J, leaving 16 bases between. This CDR3 is built from 16 residues. Germline V lookup: CDR1 LNHDA, CDR2 SQIVND (reference sequence). Here the CDR3 DNA reads TGTGCCAGTAGTGGGACGCCCTTAGGCACCTACAATGAGCAGTTCTTC. It codes for CASSGTPLGTYNEQFF.

The rearrangement joins TRBV10-3 to TRBJ2-7, with unresolved D. The germline gives CDR1 ENHRY, CDR2 SYGVKD. Trimming removed 2 bases from V and 3 bases from J, with 5 bases in between. This CDR3 contains 12 residues. The CDR3 nucleotides read TGTGCCATCAGTGAGCTGGTCTACGAGCAGTACTTC. Amino acids: CAISELVYEQYF.

The chain employs TRBV11-2 and TRBJ2-1, with 7 bases matching TRBD2. The junction had 10 bases not matched to a gene; V was cut back by 5 bases and J by 9 bases. Looked up from germline, CDR1 is SGHAT and CDR2 is FQNNGV. CDR3 size: 14 residues. CDR3 in DNA: TGTGCCAGCAGCCTTTTCAGCGGGGACTTTGAGCAGTTCTTC. The encoded protein is CASSLFSGDFEQFF.

This chain joins TRBV2 and TRBJ2-7, with 7 bases lining up with TRBD1. V shed 1 base and J 2 bases; nucleotides not matched to a gene: 2. The CDR3 is 14 residues long. The germline CDR1 and CDR2 sequences are SNHLY and FYNNEI. The chain's CDR3 is CASSEDRGAYEQYF. In nucleotides, the CDR3 is TGTGCCAGCAGTGAAGACAGGGGTGCCTACGAGCAGTACTTC.

V usage is TRBV4-1 and J usage is TRBJ2-2; no clear D gene. Germline CDR1 and CDR2: MGHRA and YSYEKL. V lost 1 base, J lost 8 bases, and 5 bases lay in between. The CDR3 consists of 12 residues. The CDR3 loop reads CASSQGEGELFF. The CDR3 DNA reads TGCGCCAGCAGCCAAGGAGAGGGGGAGCTGTTTTTT.

J is TRBJ1-2 and V is TRBV29-1; 12 bases fit TRBD1. The J segment lost 4 bases and the V segment lost 4 bases, leaving 1 base of the junction unmatched. The CDR3 is made up of 13 amino acids. Germline assignment: CDR1 SQVTM and CDR2 ANQGSEA. The CDR3 loop is CSVGDRGLYGYTF. CDR3 sequence (DNA): TGCAGCGTTGGGGACAGGGGGCTCTATGGCTACACCTTC.

The chain uses TRBV7-9 and TRBJ1-5, with 7 bases aligning to TRBD1. The CDR3 loop spans 13 amino acids. Trimming cost V 4 bases and J 6 bases; bases outside gene matches: 3. Germline values: CDR1 SEHNR, CDR2 FQNEAQ (reference sequence). CDR3 amino acids: CASSSDRVQPQHF. The CDR3 region has the DNA TGTGCCAGCAGCTCAGACAGGGTTCAGCCCCAGCATTTT.

The genes are TRBV7-9 and TRBJ1-1; D ambiguous. The germline V gene has CDR1 SEHNR and CDR2 FQNEAQ (reference sequence). This CDR3 spans 14 amino acids. V was trimmed by 2 bases and J by 6 bases, leaving 13 bases between them. The CDR3 coding sequence is TGTGCCAGCAGCTTATGGGATTCTGGCGCTGAAGCTTTCTTT. Amino acid sequence: CASSLWDSGAEAFF.

The rearrangement joins TRBV7-2 to TRBJ1-1; D might be TRBD1 (6 bases). The CDR3 sequence is 12 residues long. V was pared by 3 bases and J by 14 bases, with 16 bases between. Per germline, CDR1 SGHTA and CDR2 FQGNSA. CDR3 loop: CASSFGNREVFF. The CDR3 bases are TGTGCCAGCAGCTTTGGGAACAGGGAAGTCTTCTTT. Full variable domain (remainder filled in from reference TRBV7-2 and TRBJ1-1): GAGVSQSPSNKVTEKGKDVELRCDPISGHTALYWYRQSLGQGLEFLIYFQGNSAPDKSGLPSDRFSAERTGGSVSTLTIQRTQQEDSAVYLCASSFGNREVFFGQGTRLTVV.

V usage is TRBV19 and J usage is TRBJ2-1; D may be TRBD2 (5 bases). CDR1 and CDR2 (germline): LNHDA, SQIVND (reference sequence). This CDR3 is built from 14 residues. With 8 bases removed from V and 0 bases from J, the gap between germline ends came to 11 bases. The CDR3 region has the DNA TGTGCCAGTCCCGTAGCGCCCTCCTACAATGAGCAGTTCTTC. Encoded protein: CASPVAPSYNEQFF.